Below are 27 T cell receptor beta chains sequenced from a single sample in a study of PD-1 blockade in classical Hodgkin lymphoma. Assay used: immunoSEQ multiplex PCR; TCRdb lists only in-frame clones, some missing. The sample lists approximately 16,000 clones, 86% occurring once. Time point defined: newly diagnosed, previously untreated cHL patient sample. Using magnetic negative selection, the CD4+ T cells were separated out of thawed PBMCs. Source material: CD4+ T cells from blood. These receptors were taken from a human donor with classical Hodgkin lymphoma.

The chain has TRBV6-1 and TRBJ2-5; weak D call: TRBD1 (5 bases). The CDR3 contains 14 residues. Trimming left V 6 bases short and J 4 bases short, with 15 bases between. CDR1 and CDR2 (germline): MNHNS, SASEGT. CDR3 nucleotides: TGTGCCAGCAGCCTTAGGGGAAATCGAGAGACCCAGTACTTC. Translated, it gives CASSLRGNRETQYF.

The chain has TRBV27 and TRBJ2-5; 9 bases match TRBD2. Germline V gene lookup returns CDR1 MNHEY and CDR2 SMNVEV (reference sequence). The CDR3 has 18 amino acids. J lost 0 bases, V lost 2 bases, and 10 bases had no gene match. CDR3 sequence reads: CASSLPSRRLADQETQYF. The CDR3 DNA follows: TGTGCCAGCAGTTTACCCTCTCGCAGACTAGCGGACCAAGAGACCCAGTACTTC.

The CDR3 sequence: CASSATTGATEAFF. For the CDR3, the DNA is TGTGCCAGCAGCGCGACGACAGGGGCGACTGAAGCTTTCTTT. V gene TRBV7-6 combines with J gene TRBJ1-1; 8 bases map to TRBD1. Losses at the gene ends were 5 bases for V and 5 bases for J; bases not matched to a gene: 7. Germline-derived CDR1 and CDR2 are SGHVS and FNYEAQ. The CDR3 runs to 14 residues. The variable domain in full, with the rest retrieved from reference TRBV7-6 and TRBJ1-1, is GAGVSQSPRYKVTKRGQDVALRCDPISGHVSLYWYRQALGQGPEFLTYFNYEAQQDKSGLPNDRFSAERPEGSISTLTIQRTEQRDSAMYRCASSATTGATEAFFGQGTRLTVV.

This sequence joins TRBV11-1 and TRBJ2-1; a possible D gene is TRBD1 (5 bases). CDR1 and CDR2 (germline): SGHAT, FQDESV (reference sequence). The V and J ends lost 0 bases and 5 bases respectively, with 5 bases between them. The CDR3 covers 13 residues. The CDR3 here is CASSLARDNEQFF. CDR3 nucleotides: TGTGCCAGCAGCTTAGCCAGGGACAATGAGCAGTTCTTC.

The chain employs TRBV9 and TRBJ1-2; possibly TRBD1 for D (6 bases). CDR3 length: 14 amino acids. CDR1 and CDR2 (germline): SGDLS, YYNGEE. Trimming took off 4 bases at V and 6 bases at J, with 16 bases between the two ends. CDR3 in amino acids: CASSPRQEGDGYTF. DNA for the CDR3: TGTGCCAGCAGCCCTCGACAGGAAGGGGATGGCTACACCTTC.

The chain employs TRBV19 and TRBJ1-5; unclear D gene. With 1 base removed from V and 3 bases from J, the gap between germline ends came to 10 bases. The CDR3 is 15 amino acids. Germline CDR1 LNHDA, CDR2 SQIVND (reference sequence). CDR3 amino acids: CASSIAQSFNQPQHF. The CDR3 DNA reads TGTGCCAGTAGTATAGCACAGTCATTCAATCAGCCCCAGCATTTT. Using reference TRBV19 and TRBJ1-5 for the parts outside the CDR3, the full variable domain is DGGITQSPKYLFRKEGQNVTLSCEQNLNHDAMYWYRQDPGQGLRLIYYSQIVNDFQKGDIAEGYSVSREKKESFPLTVTSAQKNPTAFYLCASSIAQSFNQPQHFGDGTRLSIL.

This clone was detected once. V usage is TRBV10-2 and J usage is TRBJ2-7, with 8 bases that match TRBD2. V gave up 10 bases and J gave up 2 bases; unmatched junction bases: 13. CDR3 length equals 15 residues. Per the germline V gene, CDR1 is WSHSY and CDR2 is SAAADI. Here the CDR3 reads CAIRGGQNRTYEQYF. CDR3 in DNA: TGCGCCATCCGCGGGGGGCAGAACAGAACCTACGAGCAGTACTTC.

This sequence joins TRBV7-2 and TRBJ2-1; D is ambiguous. The CDR3 is made up of 16 amino acids. Germline CDR1 SGHTA, CDR2 FQGNSA. The germline V and J ends were trimmed by 5 bases and 7 bases, with 21 bases remaining between them. This CDR3 is CASSPKTPGRGNEQFF. CDR3 nucleotide sequence: TGTGCCAGCAGCCCTAAGACCCCAGGTCGCGGTAATGAGCAGTTCTTC.

V gene TRBV29-1 combines with J gene TRBJ2-3, with TRBD1 identical over 8 bases. The CDR3 is 15 residues long. From germline, CDR1 is SQVTM and CDR2 ANQGSEA. The J segment lost 5 bases and the V segment lost 5 bases, leaving 12 bases of the junction unmatched. The CDR3 DNA sequence: TGCAGCGTTCGCGCAGGCAGGGGGCAGAGAGATACGCAGTATTTT. It specifies CSVRAGRGQRDTQYF.

DNA of the CDR3: TGCACCAGCAGCCAGGTGACAGGGCCCTACGAGCAGTACTTC. Protein sequence: CTSSQVTGPYEQYF. The chain employs TRBV1 and TRBJ2-7; the D segment call TRBD1 is taken from the table without a DNA check. TRBV1 is a pseudogene segment. The length of the CDR3 is 14 residues.

This chain uses TRBV7-9 with TRBJ2-3; no clear D gene. The V end was cut by 2 bases, the J end by 0 bases, with 12 bases between. The germline gives CDR1 SEHNR, CDR2 FQNEAQ (reference sequence). The CDR3 has 16 amino acids. CDR3 region: CASSLRSSTSTDTQYF. For the CDR3, the DNA is TGTGCCAGCAGCTTACGCAGCTCAACTAGCACAGATACGCAGTATTTT.

Only one count was recorded for this clone. The chain carries TRBV21-1 and TRBJ1-4. TRBV21-1 is recorded as a pseudogene. The CDR3 loop spans 15 amino acids. The CDR3 nucleotides read TGTGCCAGCCCTACGCAGGAAGCGGACAATGAAAAACTGTTTTTT. It specifies CASPTQEADNEKLFF.

This rearrangement joins TRBV5-1 to TRBJ2-7, with 10 bases lining up with TRBD2. Losses at the gene ends were 4 bases for V and 2 bases for J; bases not matched to a gene: 9. Germline values: CDR1 SGHRS, CDR2 YFSETQ. The CDR3 spans 16 residues. The CDR3 DNA reads as TGCGCCAGCAGCCTCCAGGGGACTAGCGCTCCCTACGAGCAGTACTTC. It translates to CASSLQGTSAPYEQYF.

The chain employs TRBV2 and TRBJ2-6; D might be TRBD1 (6 bases). The CDR3 has 19 amino acids. The germline V and J ends were trimmed by 4 bases and 0 bases, with 19 bases remaining between them. Per germline, CDR1 SNHLY and CDR2 FYNNEI. The CDR3, as DNA: TGTGCCAGCAGTGTCGTCGAGCAGGGGTGGGTCTCTGGGGCCAACGTCCTGACTTTC. Protein product: CASSVVEQGWVSGANVLTF.

The rearrangement links TRBV15 to TRBJ1-4; D gene unclear. This CDR3 region has 14 residues. Trimming took 1 base from V and 3 from J, leaving 6 bases between them. CDR1 is LNHNV and CDR2 is YYDKDF in the germline V gene (reference sequence). The CDR3 sequence is CATSRGTPNEKLFF. The CDR3 nucleotides read TGTGCCACCAGCAGAGGGACCCCTAATGAAAAACTGTTTTTT.

The genes are TRBV7-2 and TRBJ2-1; D gene ambiguous. Trimming cost V 1 base and J 1 base, with 5 bases left between them. The CDR3 sequence is 14 residues long. Germline V gene lookup returns CDR1 SGHTA and CDR2 FQGNSA. This chain's CDR3 is CASSLELSYNEQFF. The CDR3 DNA reads TGTGCCAGCAGCTTAGAACTTTCCTACAATGAGCAGTTCTTC.

J is TRBJ2-1 and V is TRBV25-1; D not certain. The germline gives CDR1 MGHDK, CDR2 SYGVNS. This CDR3 spans 15 amino acids. The V end was cut by 2 bases, the J end by 5 bases, with 13 bases between. The CDR3 protein is CASSEGLTRNNEQFF. DNA of the CDR3: TGTGCCAGCAGTGAAGGCCTCACACGGAACAATGAGCAGTTCTTC.

CDR3 in amino acids: CASSLRRQGANTEAFF. The CDR3 coding sequence is TGTGCCAGCAGCTTACGAAGGCAGGGGGCTAACACTGAAGCTTTCTTT. This chain joins TRBV7-8 and TRBJ1-1; 8 bases agree with TRBD1. Germline values: CDR1 SGHVS, CDR2 FQNEAQ. This CDR3 has 16 residues. The trim removed 2 bases at V and 2 bases at J, leaving 7 bases unmatched.

The rearrangement links TRBV28 to TRBJ2-7, with 7 bases aligning to TRBD1. This CDR3 comprises 13 residues. Per the germline V gene, CDR1 is MDHEN and CDR2 is SYDVKM. Losses at the gene ends were 6 bases for V and 7 bases for J; bases not matched to a gene: 9. This chain's CDR3 is CASRPPTGREQYF. In nucleotides, the CDR3 is TGTGCCAGCAGACCCCCGACAGGGAGAGAGCAGTACTTC.

The chain combines TRBV6-1 with TRBJ2-5; D unresolved. Trimming stripped 2 bases from V and 7 bases from J, with 14 bases between. Germline values: CDR1 MNHNS, CDR2 SASEGT. This CDR3 spans 14 amino acids. CDR3 protein: CASSETDLWGTQYF. The CDR3 DNA follows: TGTGCCAGCAGTGAAACAGATTTGTGGGGGACCCAGTACTTC.

This clone was seen a handful of times. V usage is TRBV19 and J usage is TRBJ1-5, with 7 bases that match TRBD1. CDR1 is LNHDA, CDR2 SQIVND, per germline (reference sequence). The CDR3 contains 13 residues. J lost 4 bases, V lost 5 bases, and 2 bases had no gene match. The CDR3 spells CASSAQGNQPQHF. The CDR3 region has the DNA TGTGCCAGTAGTGCACAGGGGAATCAGCCCCAGCATTTT.

V is TRBV18 and J is TRBJ2-3; 13 nucleotides agree with TRBD2. The CDR3 has 15 residues. Germline loops: CDR1 KGHSH, CDR2 LQKENI. Losses at the gene ends were 6 bases for V and 8 bases for J; bases not matched to a gene: 8. CDR3 nucleotide sequence: TGTGCCAGCTCTCTTGGACTAGCGGGAGAGGTTACGCAGTATTTT. Translating gives CASSLGLAGEVTQYF.

The rearrangement joins TRBV10-1 to TRBJ2-3; TRBD2 agrees at 10 bases. The CDR3 contains 17 residues. V was pared by 7 bases and J by 1 base, with 11 bases of the junction left unmatched. Germline V gene sequence: CDR1 WNHNN, CDR2 SYGVQD (reference sequence). In DNA form, the CDR3 reads TGCGCCAGCAACCCACCTAGCGGGAGTTGTGGCACAGATACGCAGTATTTT. Protein sequence: CASNPPSGSCGTDTQYF.

The rearrangement uses TRBV9 and TRBJ1-2; 7 positions agree with TRBD1. The CDR3 consists of 14 residues. The V gene's germline CDR1 is SGDLS and CDR2 YYNGEE. J was trimmed by 4 bases and V by 5 bases; bases with no gene match: 8. The CDR3 sequence is CASRPGGGSYGYTF. In DNA, the CDR3 is TGTGCCAGCAGGCCAGGGGGTGGTAGCTATGGCTACACCTTC.

This sequence joins TRBV11-2 and TRBJ2-2; 8 nucleotides line up with TRBD1. The CDR3 has 16 residues. CDR1 SGHAT and CDR2 FQNNGV come from the germline V gene. The trim removed 8 bases at V and 0 bases at J, leaving 8 bases unmatched. The chain's CDR3 is CASGRTGGANTGELFF. The CDR3 DNA is TGTGCCAGCGGCCGCACAGGGGGAGCGAACACCGGGGAGCTGTTTTTT.

The chain has TRBV11-2 and TRBJ1-2, with D possibly matching TRBD1 (5 bases). The germline CDR1 and CDR2 sequences are SGHAT and FQNNGV. V was clipped by 5 bases and J by 1 base, with 14 bases between them. There are 15 residues in the CDR3. The CDR3 DNA follows: TGTGCCAGCAGCCTGTCGACAGAGAGTAACTATGGCTACACCTTC. The encoded protein is CASSLSTESNYGYTF.

V usage is TRBV28 and J usage is TRBJ2-1; 11 nucleotides match TRBD1. CDR1 and CDR2 from the germline V gene are MDHEN and SYDVKM. The CDR3 runs to 19 residues. With V trimmed by 4 bases and J by 0 bases, 11 bases remained unmatched. CDR3 in DNA: TGTGCCAGCAGTTCATCGGGACAGGGGGGGGTTAGCTCCTACAATGAGCAGTTCTTC. Protein sequence: CASSSSGQGGVSSYNEQFF.